This T cell receptor (beta chain) is drawn from a study of shared T cell receptors in the human thymus. TCRdb's table, derived via immunoSEQ multiplex PCR, lists solely in-frame clones and lacks some. The repertoire consists of 650,000 to 950,000 clones, with 70% to 90% occurring once and the leading ten covering roughly 0.01%. The CDR3 spans 16 residues. Germline assignment: CDR1 MDHEN and CDR2 SYDVKM. Losses at the gene ends were 6 bases for V and 7 bases for J; bases not matched to a gene: 10. The same sample was also studied in work on human thymus T cells. From that study: Among the donors, all were healthy Finnish infants having corrective surgery for congenital heart defects.

Sequenced material: thymocytes. The V and J genes are TRBV28 and TRBJ1-6; 9 bases are a match to TRBD1. This sequence originates from a girl younger than two with a congenital heart defect. The CDR3 sequence is CASSATRDRENSPLHF. CDR3 DNA: TGTGCCAGCAGCGCAACGCGGGACAGGGAAAATTCACCCCTCCACTTT.